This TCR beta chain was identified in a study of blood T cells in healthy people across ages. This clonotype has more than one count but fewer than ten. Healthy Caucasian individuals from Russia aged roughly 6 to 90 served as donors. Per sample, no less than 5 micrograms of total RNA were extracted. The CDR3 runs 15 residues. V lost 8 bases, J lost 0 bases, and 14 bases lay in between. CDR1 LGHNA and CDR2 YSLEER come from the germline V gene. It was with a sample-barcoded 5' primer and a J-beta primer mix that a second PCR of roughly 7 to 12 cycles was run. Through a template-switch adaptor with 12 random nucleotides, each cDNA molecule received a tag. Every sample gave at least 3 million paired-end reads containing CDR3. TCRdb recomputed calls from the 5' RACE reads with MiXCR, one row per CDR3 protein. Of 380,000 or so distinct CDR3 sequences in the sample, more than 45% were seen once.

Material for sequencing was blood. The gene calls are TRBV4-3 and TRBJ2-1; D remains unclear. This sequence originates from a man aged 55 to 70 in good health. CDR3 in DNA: TGCGCCAGCGGGCCTCTTATGAGCTCCTACAATGAGCAGTTCTTC. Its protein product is CASGPLMSSYNEQFF.